This passage covers 11 T cell receptor beta chains from one sample sequenced in a study of T cell responses to AZD1222 COVID-19 vaccine. The protocol was immunoSEQ multiplex PCR, while the TCRdb copy is restricted to in-frame clones and leaves out a portion. The profile shows some 100,000 clones, 91% of them singletons. The specimen comprised peripheral blood, sampled on day 0 of AZD1222 vaccination. These TCRs come from an adult in good health.

The chain links TRBV9 to TRBJ1-2; D may be TRBD1 (6 bases). The CDR3 extends over 15 amino acids. V was shortened by 0 bases and J by 4 bases, with 13 bases between the two germline ends. Germline V gene sequence: CDR1 SGDLS, CDR2 YYNGEE. The CDR3 spells CASSVAALQGYGYTF. The CDR3 DNA is TGTGCCAGCAGCGTAGCAGCTCTACAGGGCTATGGCTACACCTTC.

The chain joins TRBV7-6 to TRBJ2-7; TRBD1 matches 9 bases. The junction had 15 bases not matched to a gene; V was cut back by 5 bases and J by 7 bases. This CDR3 comprises 16 residues. CDR1 and CDR2 from the germline V gene are SGHVS and FNYEAQ. The CDR3 DNA reads TGTGCCAGCAGCCCATTAACAGGGGGCGGGATGGGTGAGCAGTACTTC. As protein: CASSPLTGGGMGEQYF.

V gene TRBV4-1 combines with J gene TRBJ1-4, with 7 positions matching TRBD1. This CDR3 is 15 amino acids long. CDR1 is MGHRA and CDR2 is YSYEKL in the germline V gene. V was pared by 0 bases and J by 8 bases, with 6 bases of the junction left unmatched. This CDR3 is CASSQEGGPREKLFF. The CDR3 DNA reads as TGCGCCAGCAGCCAAGAAGGGGGCCCTAGGGAAAAACTGTTTTTT.

The V and J genes are TRBV30 and TRBJ2-3, with 11 nucleotides matching TRBD2. Losses at the gene ends were 4 bases for V and 1 base for J; bases not matched to a gene: 1. Per the germline V gene, CDR1 is GTSNPN and CDR2 is SVGIG (reference sequence). The CDR3 spans 14 residues. CDR3 nucleotide sequence: TGTGCCTGGACTAGCGGGGGGCGCACAGATACGCAGTATTTT. Encoded protein: CAWTSGGRTDTQYF.

The CDR3 spells CASSLGALTGNQYEQYF. In DNA form, the CDR3 reads TGCGCCAGCAGCTTGGGGGCCCTGACAGGGAATCAATACGAGCAGTACTTC. The V call is TRBV5-1, the J call TRBJ2-7; 7 bases fit TRBD1. The CDR3 length is 17 residues. Losses at the gene ends were 0 bases for V and 4 bases for J; bases not matched to a gene: 13. Germline values: CDR1 SGHRS, CDR2 YFSETQ.

For the CDR3, the DNA is TGTGCCAGCAGTTTAGTTGGGCCCTACGAGCAGTACTTC. Translating gives CASSLVGPYEQYF. The V gene is TRBV12-3 or TRBV12-4, the J gene TRBJ2-7; D remains ambiguous. The CDR3 has 13 residues. V was clipped by 1 base and J by 2 bases, with 6 bases between them.

This chain joins TRBV7-9 and TRBJ2-3, with 12 bases fitting TRBD1. The V gene end was trimmed by 5 bases and the J gene end by 6 bases; junction bases not matched to a gene: 9. Germline CDR1 is SEHNR and CDR2 is FQNEAQ (reference sequence). The CDR3 is made up of 16 amino acids. The CDR3 sequence is CASSATIGTGGDTQYF. Here the CDR3 DNA reads TGTGCCAGCAGCGCAACTATTGGGACAGGGGGCGATACGCAGTATTTT.

This chain uses TRBV6-5 with TRBJ2-3, with 9 bases fitting TRBD1. Germline trimming cut 0 bases from V and 7 bases from J; bases unmatched to any gene: 8. CDR1 and CDR2 from the germline V gene are MNHEY and SVGAGI. The CDR3 is 16 residues long. CDR3 coding DNA: TGTGCCAGCAGTTACTCCCCCGGGACAGGGAAACATACGCAGTATTTT. Translating gives CASSYSPGTGKHTQYF.

J is TRBJ2-7 and V is TRBV7-2; maybe TRBD2 (6 bases). V was cut by 1 base and J by 5 bases, with 24 bases left in between. This CDR3 has 18 amino acids. Germline V lookup: CDR1 SGHTA, CDR2 FQGNSA. CDR3 DNA sequence: TGTGCCAGCAGCTTAGGGGCGACTAGAGAATGGGGAAGGGACGAGCAGTACTTC. It yields the protein CASSLGATREWGRDEQYF.

The chain joins TRBV27 to TRBJ1-2; 8 bases agree with TRBD1. The CDR3 runs to 15 residues. V lost 3 bases and J lost 4; bases outside the gene matches: 7. Germline CDR1 is MNHEY and CDR2 is SMNVEV (reference sequence). The CDR3 loop is CASSFGQGLIYGYTF. DNA for the CDR3: TGTGCCAGCAGTTTCGGACAGGGTTTAATCTATGGCTACACCTTC.

The J gene is TRBJ1-3, the V gene TRBV5-3; possibly TRBD1 for D (6 bases). TRBV5-3 is noted as an ORF with a role that remains uncertain. The CDR3 is 16 amino acids. The ends were cut back, 4 bases at V and 4 bases at J, with 18 bases in the middle. DNA for the CDR3: TGTGCCAGAAGCAGCCTGCTACAGGGAGACGGAAACACCATATATTTT. It codes for CARSSLLQGDGNTIYF.